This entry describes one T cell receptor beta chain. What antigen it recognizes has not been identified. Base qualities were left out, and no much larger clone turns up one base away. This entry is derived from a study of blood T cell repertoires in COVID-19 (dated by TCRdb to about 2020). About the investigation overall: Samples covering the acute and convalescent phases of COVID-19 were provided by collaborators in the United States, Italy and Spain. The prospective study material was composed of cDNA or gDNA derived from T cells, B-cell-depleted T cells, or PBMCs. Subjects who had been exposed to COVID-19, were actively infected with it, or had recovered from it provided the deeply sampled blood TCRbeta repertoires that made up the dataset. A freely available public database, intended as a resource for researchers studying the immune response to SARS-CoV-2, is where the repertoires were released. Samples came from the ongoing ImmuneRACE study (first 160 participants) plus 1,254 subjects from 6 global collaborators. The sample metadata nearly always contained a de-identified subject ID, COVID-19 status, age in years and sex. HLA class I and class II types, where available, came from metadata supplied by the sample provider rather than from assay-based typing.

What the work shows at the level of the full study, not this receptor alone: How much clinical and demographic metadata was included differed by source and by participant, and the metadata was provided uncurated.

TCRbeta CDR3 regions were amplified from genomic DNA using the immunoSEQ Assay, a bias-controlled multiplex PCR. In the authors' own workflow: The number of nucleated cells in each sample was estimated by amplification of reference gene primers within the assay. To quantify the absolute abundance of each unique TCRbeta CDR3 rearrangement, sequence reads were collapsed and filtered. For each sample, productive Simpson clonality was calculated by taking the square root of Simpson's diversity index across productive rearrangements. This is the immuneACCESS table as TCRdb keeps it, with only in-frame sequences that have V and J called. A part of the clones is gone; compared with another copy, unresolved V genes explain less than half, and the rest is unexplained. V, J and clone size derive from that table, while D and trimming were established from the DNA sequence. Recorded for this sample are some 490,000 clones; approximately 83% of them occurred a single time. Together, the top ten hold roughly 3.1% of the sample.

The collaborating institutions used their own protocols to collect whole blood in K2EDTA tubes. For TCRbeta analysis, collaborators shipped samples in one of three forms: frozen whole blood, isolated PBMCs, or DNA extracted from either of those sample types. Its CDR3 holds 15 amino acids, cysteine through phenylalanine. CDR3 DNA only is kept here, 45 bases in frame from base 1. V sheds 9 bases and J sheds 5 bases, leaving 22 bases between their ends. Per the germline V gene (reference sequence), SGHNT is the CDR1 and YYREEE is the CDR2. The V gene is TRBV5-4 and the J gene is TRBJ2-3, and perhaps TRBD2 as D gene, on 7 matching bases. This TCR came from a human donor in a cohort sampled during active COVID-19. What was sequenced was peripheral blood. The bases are TGTGCCACCCATAGGGGGGGAGGGCCAGGAGATACGCAGTATTTT. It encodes CATHRGGGPGDTQYF.